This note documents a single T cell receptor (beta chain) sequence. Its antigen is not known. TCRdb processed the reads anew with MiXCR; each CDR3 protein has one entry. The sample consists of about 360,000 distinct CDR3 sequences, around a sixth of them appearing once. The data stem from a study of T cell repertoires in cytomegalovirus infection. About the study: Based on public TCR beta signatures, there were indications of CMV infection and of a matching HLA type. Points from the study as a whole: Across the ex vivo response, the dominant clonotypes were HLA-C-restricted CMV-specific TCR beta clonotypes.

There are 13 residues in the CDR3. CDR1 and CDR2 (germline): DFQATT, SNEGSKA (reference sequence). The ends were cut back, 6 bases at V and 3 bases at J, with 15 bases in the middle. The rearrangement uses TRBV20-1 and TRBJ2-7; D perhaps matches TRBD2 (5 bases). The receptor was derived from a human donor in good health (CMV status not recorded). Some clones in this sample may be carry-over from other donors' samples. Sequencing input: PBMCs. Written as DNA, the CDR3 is TGCAGTGCCCGGAGGCAGAGAAACTACGAGCAGTACTTC. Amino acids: CSARRQRNYEQYF.